The 2 T cell receptor beta chains listed next were all sequenced from one sample in a study of PD-L1 blockade in urothelial cancer. Clones were read by immunoSEQ multiplex PCR, and TCRdb kept only the in-frame ones, dropping some. The table shows 85,000 to 90,000 clones, with 70% to 90% occurring only once. Time point reported: pretreatment peripheral blood. Sequenced here: PBMCs, sampled around atezolizumab (anti-PD-L1) treatment. These receptor sequences come from a man in his sixties with urothelial cancer.

The CDR3 DNA follows: TGTGCCAGCAGCTTCCGGGACAGGTATCAGCCCCAGCATTTT. It is translated as CASSFRDRYQPQHF. The rearrangement uses TRBV5-8 and TRBJ1-5; 8 bases agree with TRBD1. The CDR3 consists of 14 residues. Germline loops: CDR1 SGHTS, CDR2 YDEGEE. Germline trimming cut 2 bases from V and 5 bases from J; bases unmatched to any gene: 3. Supplemented by reference TRBV5-8 and TRBJ1-5, the full variable domain reads EAGVTQSPTHLIKTRGQQATLRCSPISGHTSVYWYQQALGLGLQFLLWYDEGEERNRGNFPPRFSGRQFPNYSSELNVNALELEDSALYLCASSFRDRYQPQHFGDGTRLSIL.

This chain uses TRBV7-9 with TRBJ1-5; 8 nucleotides align to TRBD1. The CDR3 loop spans 17 amino acids. V shed 3 bases, J shed 2 bases, and the junction held 9 bases outside the gene matches. Per the germline V gene, CDR1 is SEHNR and CDR2 is FQNEAQ (reference sequence). The CDR3 is CASSFGTGGMGNQPQHF. The CDR3 region has the DNA TGTGCCAGCAGCTTCGGGACAGGAGGGATGGGCAATCAGCCCCAGCATTTT.